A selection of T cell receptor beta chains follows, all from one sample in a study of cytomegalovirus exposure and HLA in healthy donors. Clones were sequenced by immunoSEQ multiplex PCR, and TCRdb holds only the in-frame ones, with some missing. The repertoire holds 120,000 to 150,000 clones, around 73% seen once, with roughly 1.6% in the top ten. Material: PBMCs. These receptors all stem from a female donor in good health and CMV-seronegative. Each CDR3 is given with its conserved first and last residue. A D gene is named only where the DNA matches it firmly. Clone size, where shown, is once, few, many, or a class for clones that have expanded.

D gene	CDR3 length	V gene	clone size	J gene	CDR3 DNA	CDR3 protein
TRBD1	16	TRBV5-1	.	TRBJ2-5	TGCGCCAGCAGCCCAGGACAGGGGGCGTCAAAAGAGACCCAGTACTTC	CASSPGQGASKETQYF
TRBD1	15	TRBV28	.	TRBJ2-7	TGTGCCAGCAGTCTCACCGGGACAGGGTACTACGAGCAGTACTTC	CASSLTGTGYYEQYF
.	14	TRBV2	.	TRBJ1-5	TGTGCCAGCAGTGAAGCGCTCCCACGGGGAGCCCAGCATTTT	CASSEALPRGAQHF
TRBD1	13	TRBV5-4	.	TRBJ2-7	TGTGCCAGCCGACGACAGGGACCTTACGAGCAGTACTTC	CASRRQGPYEQYF
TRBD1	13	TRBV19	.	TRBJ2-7	TGTGCCAGTGAGGGACAGAACAGCCACGAGCAGTACTTC	CASEGQNSHEQYF
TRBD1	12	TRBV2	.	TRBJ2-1	TGTGCCGGACAGGGGTCCTACAATGAGCAGTTCTTC	CAGQGSYNEQFF
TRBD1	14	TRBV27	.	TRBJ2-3	TGTGCCAGCAGTGACAGGGGTTCCACAGATACGCAGTATTTT	CASSDRGSTDTQYF
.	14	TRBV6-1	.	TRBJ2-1	TGTGCCAGCAGTGCCGGTCTGGAAGGGGGTGAGCAGTTCTTC	CASSAGLEGGEQFF
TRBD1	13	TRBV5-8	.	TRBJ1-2	TGTGCCAGCAGCCCAACAGGGGGGTATGGCTACACCTTC	CASSPTGGYGYTF
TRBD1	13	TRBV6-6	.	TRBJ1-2	TGTGCCAGCTCCCGGGACAGGAACTATGGCTACACCTTC	CASSRDRNYGYTF
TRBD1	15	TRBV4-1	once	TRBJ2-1	TGCGCCAGCAGCCAAAAGGGGACAGGGTACAATGAGCAGTTCTTC	CASSQKGTGYNEQFF
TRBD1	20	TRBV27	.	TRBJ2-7	TGTGCCAGCAGTTTTTTCCCCCCGGACAGGACCCTTAGGGGGTACTACGAGCAGTACTTC	CASSFFPPDRTLRGYYEQYF
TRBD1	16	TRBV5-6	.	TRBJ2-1	TGTGCCAGCAGCTGGGCCGGGACAGGGACTTACAATGAGCAGTTCTTC	CASSWAGTGTYNEQFF
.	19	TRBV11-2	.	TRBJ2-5	TGTGCCAGCAGCGCCCGAGAGTCGATAGCATGGGGCCTACAAGAGACCCAGTACTTC	CASSARESIAWGLQETQYF
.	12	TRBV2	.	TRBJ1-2	TGTGCCAGCAGTGGCAGGGTCACTGGCTACACCTTC	CASSGRVTGYTF
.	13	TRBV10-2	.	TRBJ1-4	TGCGCCAGCAGGGCAGGGCCTAATGAAAAACTGTTTTTT	CASRAGPNEKLFF
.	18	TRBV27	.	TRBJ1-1	TGTGCCAGCAGTCCACGCGGGGGAGGGACTCGCATGAACACTGAAGCTTTCTTT	CASSPRGGGTRMNTEAFF
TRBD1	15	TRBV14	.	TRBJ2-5	TGTGCCAGCAGCCCTTCGGGGACAGGCTCTGGGGCCCAGTACTTC	CASSPSGTGSGAQYF
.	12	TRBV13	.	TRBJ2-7	TGTGCCAGCAACCTAAGCTCCTACGAGCAGTACTTC	CASNLSSYEQYF
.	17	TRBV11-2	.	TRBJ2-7	TGTGCCAGCAGCTTAGGTTCTCGTCAGGGCTTCTCCTACGAGCAGTACTTC	CASSLGSRQGFSYEQYF
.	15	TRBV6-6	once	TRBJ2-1	TGTGCCAGCAGCCGCGACTGGAGTTCCTACAATGAGCAGTTCTTC	CASSRDWSSYNEQFF
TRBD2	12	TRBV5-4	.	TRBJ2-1	TGTGCCAGCAGCTTGCCGGGAGGGGAGCAGTTCTTC	CASSLPGGEQFF
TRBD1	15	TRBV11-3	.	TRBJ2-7	TGTGCCAGCAGCTTACCAGGGGGCAGGCCCTACGAGCAGTACTTC	CASSLPGGRPYEQYF
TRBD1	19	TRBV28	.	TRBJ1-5	TGTGCCAGCAGTTCTGGGACAGGGGGCTTCCCCACTAGCAATCAGCCCCAGCATTTT	CASSSGTGGFPTSNQPQHF
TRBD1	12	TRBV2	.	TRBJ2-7	TGTGCCAGCAGCGACAGGGGGCTCGAGCAGTACTTC	CASSDRGLEQYF
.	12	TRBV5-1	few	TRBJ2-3	TGCGCCAGCAGCTTGGACCTAGAAACGCAGTATTTT	CASSLDLETQYF
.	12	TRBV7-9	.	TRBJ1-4	TGTGCCAGCAGCCAGGCGGGGAATGGACTGTTTTTT	CASSQAGNGLFF
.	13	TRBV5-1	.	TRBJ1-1	TGCGCCAGCAGCTTGGACAGAAACACTGAAGCTTTCTTT	CASSLDRNTEAFF
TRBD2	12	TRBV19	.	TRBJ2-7	TGTGCCAGTAAAGCGGGAGGTAGTGAGCAGTACTTC	CASKAGGSEQYF
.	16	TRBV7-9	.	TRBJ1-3	TGTGCCAGCAGCTTTCCCCGAGCCAGGGCTGGAAACACCATATATTTT	CASSFPRARAGNTIYF
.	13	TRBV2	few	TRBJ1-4	TGTGCCAGCCACGGGGGGCCTAATGAAAAACTGTTTTTT	CASHGGPNEKLFF
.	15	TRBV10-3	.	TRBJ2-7	TGTGCCATCACCCAGGACAGAGCCCCTATGTACGAGCAGTACTTC	CAITQDRAPMYEQYF
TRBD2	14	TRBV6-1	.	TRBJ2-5	TGTGCCAGCAGTTGGGCGGGGGGACAAGAGACCCAGTACTTC	CASSWAGGQETQYF
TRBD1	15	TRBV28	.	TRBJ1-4	TGTGCCAGCAGTTCCCCACAGGGGGTCAGTGAAAAACTGTTTTTT	CASSSPQGVSEKLFF
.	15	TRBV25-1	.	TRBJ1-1	TGTGCCAGCAGTGAAACAGGAGGGGTGAACACTGAAGCTTTCTTT	CASSETGGVNTEAFF
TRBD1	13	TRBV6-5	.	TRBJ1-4	TGTGCCAGCTCGGGACAGAATAATGAAAAACTGTTTTTT	CASSGQNNEKLFF
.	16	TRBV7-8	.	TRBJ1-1	TGTGCCAGCAGCTTAGCGGCGGTTCGGGGGGACACTGAAGCTTTCTTT	CASSLAAVRGDTEAFF
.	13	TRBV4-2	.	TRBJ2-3	TGTGCCAGCAGCCAAGAATATCCAGATACGCAGTATTTT	CASSQEYPDTQYF
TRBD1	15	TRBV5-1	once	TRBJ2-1	TGCGCCAGCAGCTTAGCAGGGGGCCTTAATGGAGAGCAGTTCTTC	CASSLAGGLNGEQFF
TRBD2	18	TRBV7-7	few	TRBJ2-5	TGTGCCAGCAGCTTAGGGGGGTTCGCTAGCGGGCAACAAGAGACCCAGTACTTC	CASSLGGFASGQQETQYF
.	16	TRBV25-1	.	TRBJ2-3	TGTGCCACCAAAGACGGAACGGGAACTCTCTTAGATACGCAGTATTTT	CATKDGTGTLLDTQYF
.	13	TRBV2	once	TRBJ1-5	TGTGCCAGCAGGGCCCAGGTCAATCAGCCCCAGCATTTT	CASRAQVNQPQHF
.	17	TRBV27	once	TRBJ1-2	TGTGCCAGCAGACCTCCTGGGGGGGGGAAGGGAGGCTATGGCTACACCTTC	CASRPPGGGKGGYGYTF
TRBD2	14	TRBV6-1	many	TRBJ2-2	TGTGCCAGTCTAGCGGGGGCGGACACCGGGGAGCTGTTTTTT	CASLAGADTGELFF
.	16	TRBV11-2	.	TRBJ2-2	TGTGCCAGCAGTCAGATACAGGATTTTAGGGCCGGGGAGCTGTTTTTT	CASSQIQDFRAGELFF